This TCR beta chain appears in the sequencing data of a study of T cell responses to AZD1222 COVID-19 vaccine. The repertoire was sequenced with immunoSEQ multiplex PCR; TCRdb's copy has only in-frame clones and lacks some. The sample carries 75,000 to 95,000 clones, 85% recorded once. Germline V gene sequence: CDR1 SGHRS, CDR2 YFSETQ. Trimming took 0 bases from V and 4 from J, leaving 19 bases between them. CDR3 length: 18 residues. This sequence joins TRBV5-1 and TRBJ2-2, with a tentative D call TRBD2 (7 bases). This clonotype originated in an adult who received the AZD1222 COVID-19 vaccine. The sequencing used peripheral blood, collected 28 days after the second AZD1222 dose. CDR3 DNA: TGCGCCAGCAGCTTGGGCCCTAGGGGGGGGCCGAGCACCGGGGAGCTGTTTTTT. It translates to CASSLGPRGGPSTGELFF.